These 5 T cell receptor beta chains were all obtained from the same sample, sequenced in a study of CD8+ T cells in alopecia areata. Sequencing templates came from extracted RNA that was reverse transcribed into cDNA. Assay used: immunoSEQ multiplex PCR; TCRdb lists only in-frame clones, some missing. Of around 160,000 clones in the sample, around 87% are singletons; the top ten hold roughly 16%. This sample comprised CD8+ T cells sorted from blood, obtained at week 0. The origin of the receptors is a human donor with alopecia areata.

The CDR3 loop reads CASSPGQVRGEQYF. The CDR3 region has the DNA TGTGCCAGCAGCCCCGGACAGGTCCGCGGGGAGCAGTACTTC. V usage is TRBV7-2 and J usage is TRBJ2-7; 7 nucleotides agree with TRBD1. Germline V CDR1 and CDR2: SGHTA, FQGNSA. The V and J ends lost 5 bases and 7 bases, in that order; junction bases with no gene match: 11. This CDR3 region has 14 residues.

The chain recombines TRBV4-2 with TRBJ2-5; D is possibly TRBD1 or TRBD2 (5 bases each). The V gene's germline CDR1 is LGHNA and CDR2 YNFKEQ. V was pared by 0 bases and J by 5 bases, with 13 bases between. This CDR3 is 15 amino acids long. CDR3 residues: CASSQDGGPRETQYF. In DNA, the CDR3 is TGTGCCAGCAGCCAAGATGGGGGACCTCGGGAGACCCAGTACTTC.

The chain has TRBV29-1 and TRBJ2-1, with 9 nucleotides matching TRBD2. V gave up 3 bases and J gave up 0 bases; unmatched junction bases: 21. This CDR3 contains 21 residues. Germline CDR1 reads SQVTM; CDR2 reads ANQGSEA. CDR3 coding DNA: TGCAGCGTTGATGGAGGGGTTGCTGGCGGGAGGGGTCTGGGCTCCTACAATGAGCAGTTCTTC. It specifies CSVDGGVAGGRGLGSYNEQFF.

This clone appeared a few times. V gene TRBV7-8 combines with J gene TRBJ2-7; 8 nucleotides align to TRBD1. J lost 6 bases, V lost 5 bases, and 6 bases had no gene match. Germline V gene lookup returns CDR1 SGHVS and CDR2 FQNEAQ. This CDR3 region has 13 residues. The CDR3 DNA sequence: TGTGCCAGCAGCATAGGACAGGGATTCGAGCAGTACTTC. It yields the protein CASSIGQGFEQYF.

The chain couples TRBV27 to TRBJ2-3, with D unresolved. CDR1 is MNHEY, CDR2 SMNVEV, per germline (reference sequence). CDR3 length equals 12 residues. V was trimmed by 5 bases and J by 3 bases, leaving 6 bases between them. The CDR3 is CASSRPTDTQYF. CDR3 DNA sequence: TGTGCCAGCAGTCGACCAACAGATACGCAGTATTTT.